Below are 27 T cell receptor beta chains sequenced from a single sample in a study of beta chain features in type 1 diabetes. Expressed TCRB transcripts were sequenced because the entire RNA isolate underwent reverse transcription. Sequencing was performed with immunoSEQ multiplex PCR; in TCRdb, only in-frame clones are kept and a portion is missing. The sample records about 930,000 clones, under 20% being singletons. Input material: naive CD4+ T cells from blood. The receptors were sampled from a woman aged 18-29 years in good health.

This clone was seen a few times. The CDR3 reads CASSLERGQYEQYF. The CDR3 DNA reads as TGTGCCAGCAGCTTAGAAAGGGGACAGTACGAGCAGTACTTC. The rearrangement joins TRBV11-1 to TRBJ2-7; 7 bases map to TRBD1. This CDR3 has 14 amino acids. V lost 1 base, J lost 4 bases, and 4 bases stayed unmatched. Germline CDR1 and CDR2: SGHAT and FQDESV (reference sequence).

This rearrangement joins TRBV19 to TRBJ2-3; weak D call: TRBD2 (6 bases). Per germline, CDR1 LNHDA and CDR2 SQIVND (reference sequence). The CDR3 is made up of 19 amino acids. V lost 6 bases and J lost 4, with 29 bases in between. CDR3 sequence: CASRSGVGDSNRGADTQYF. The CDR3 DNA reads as TGTGCCAGTAGATCCGGTGTGGGAGACAGTAATCGCGGGGCAGATACGCAGTATTTT.

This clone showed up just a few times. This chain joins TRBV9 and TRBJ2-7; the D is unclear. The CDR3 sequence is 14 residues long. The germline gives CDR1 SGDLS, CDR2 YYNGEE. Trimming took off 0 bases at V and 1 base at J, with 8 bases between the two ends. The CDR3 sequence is CASSVVAGSYEQYF. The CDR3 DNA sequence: TGTGCCAGCAGCGTAGTAGCAGGTTCCTACGAGCAGTACTTC. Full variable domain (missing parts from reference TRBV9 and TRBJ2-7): DSGVTQTPKHLITATGQRVTLRCSPRSGDLSVYWYQQSLDQGLQFLIQYYNGEERAKGNILERFSAQQFPDLHSELNLSSLELGDSALYFCASSVVAGSYEQYFGPGTRLTVT.

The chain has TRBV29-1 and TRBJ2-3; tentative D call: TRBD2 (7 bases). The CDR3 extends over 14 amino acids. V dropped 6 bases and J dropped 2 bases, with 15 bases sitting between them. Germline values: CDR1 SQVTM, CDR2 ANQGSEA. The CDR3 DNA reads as TGCAGCGTGGCGGGGGCGGGAGCCACAGATACGCAGTATTTT. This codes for CSVAGAGATDTQYF.

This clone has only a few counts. CDR3 region: CASSSAVDQPQHF. The DNA for the CDR3 is TGTGCCAGCAGCTCCGCGGTGGATCAGCCCCAGCATTTT. The genes are TRBV7-2 and TRBJ1-5, with D unclear. Germline V CDR1 and CDR2: SGHTA, FQGNSA. This CDR3 region has 13 residues. V was clipped by 4 bases and J by 5 bases, with 9 bases between them.

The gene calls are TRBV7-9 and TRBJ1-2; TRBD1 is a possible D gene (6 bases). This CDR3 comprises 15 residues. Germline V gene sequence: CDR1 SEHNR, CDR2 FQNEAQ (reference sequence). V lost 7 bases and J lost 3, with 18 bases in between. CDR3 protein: CASTRGQGLDYGYTF. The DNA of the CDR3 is TGTGCCAGCACTCGGGGGCAGGGGTTGGACTATGGCTACACCTTC.

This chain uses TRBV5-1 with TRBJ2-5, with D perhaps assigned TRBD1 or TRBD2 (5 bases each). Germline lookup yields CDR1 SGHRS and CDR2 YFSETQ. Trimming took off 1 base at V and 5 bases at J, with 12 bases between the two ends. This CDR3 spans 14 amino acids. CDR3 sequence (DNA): TGCGCCAGCAGCTTGTTTCGGGGCGGGGAGACCCAGTACTTC. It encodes CASSLFRGGETQYF. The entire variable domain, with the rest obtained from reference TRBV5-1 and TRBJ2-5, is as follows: KAGVTQTPRYLIKTRGQQVTLSCSPISGHRSVSWYQQTPGQGLQFLFEYFSETQRNKGNFPGRFSGRQFSNSRSEMNVSTLELGDSALYLCASSLFRGGETQYFGPGTRLLVL.

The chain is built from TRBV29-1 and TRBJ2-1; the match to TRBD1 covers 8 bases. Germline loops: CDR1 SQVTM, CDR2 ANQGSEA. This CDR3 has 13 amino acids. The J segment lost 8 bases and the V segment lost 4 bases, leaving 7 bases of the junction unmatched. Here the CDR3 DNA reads TGCAGCGTTGGTGCCAGGGGGCTCGATGAGCAGTTCTTC. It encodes CSVGARGLDEQFF.

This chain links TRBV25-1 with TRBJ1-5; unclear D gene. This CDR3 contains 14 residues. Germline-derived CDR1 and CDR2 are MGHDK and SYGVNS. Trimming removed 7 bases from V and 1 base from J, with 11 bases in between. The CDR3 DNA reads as TGTGCCAGCACCTCGTCTACCAGCAATCAGCCCCAGCATTTT. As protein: CASTSSTSNQPQHF. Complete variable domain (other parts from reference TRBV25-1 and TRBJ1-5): EADIYQTPRYLVIGTGKKITLECSQTMGHDKMYWYQQDPGMELHLIHYSYGVNSTEKGDLSSESTVSRIRTEHFPLTLESARPSHTSQYLCASTSSTSNQPQHFGDGTRLSIL.

CDR3 DNA: TGTGCCAGCAGCTTGCGACAGGGCAGGACAGATACGCAGTATTTT. Protein sequence: CASSLRQGRTDTQYF. J is TRBJ2-3 and V is TRBV7-2, with TRBD1 identical over 7 bases. After removal of 3 bases from V and 3 bases from J, the junction contained 6 bases not matched to a gene. In germline, CDR1 is SGHTA, CDR2 FQGNSA. The CDR3 spans 15 residues.

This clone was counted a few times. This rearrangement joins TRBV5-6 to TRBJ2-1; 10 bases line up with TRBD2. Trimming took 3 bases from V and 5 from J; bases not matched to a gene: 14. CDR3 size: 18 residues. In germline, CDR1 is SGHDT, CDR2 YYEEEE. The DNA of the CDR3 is TGTGCCAGCAGCTCCCTACCCGTAGCGGGAGGTGGCCACAATGAGCAGTTCTTC. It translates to CASSSLPVAGGGHNEQFF. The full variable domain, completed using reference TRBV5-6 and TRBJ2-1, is DAGVTQSPTHLIKTRGQQVTLRCSPKSGHDTVSWYQQALGQGPQFIFQYYEEEERQRGNFPDRFSGHQFPNYSSELNVNALLLGDSALYLCASSSLPVAGGGHNEQFFGPGTRLTVL.

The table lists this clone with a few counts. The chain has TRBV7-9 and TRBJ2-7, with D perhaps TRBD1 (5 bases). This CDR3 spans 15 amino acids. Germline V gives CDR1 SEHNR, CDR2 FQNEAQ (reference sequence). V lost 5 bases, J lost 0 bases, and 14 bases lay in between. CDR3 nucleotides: TGTGCCAGCAGCCCCACAGGAGCCTTCTCCTACGAGCAGTACTTC. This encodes CASSPTGAFSYEQYF. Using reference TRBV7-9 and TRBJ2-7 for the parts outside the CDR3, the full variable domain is DTGVSQNPRHKITKRGQNVTFRCDPISEHNRLYWYRQTLGQGPEFLTYFQNEAQLEKSRLLSDRFSAERPKGSFSTLEIQRTEQGDSAMYLCASSPTGAFSYEQYFGPGTRLTVT.

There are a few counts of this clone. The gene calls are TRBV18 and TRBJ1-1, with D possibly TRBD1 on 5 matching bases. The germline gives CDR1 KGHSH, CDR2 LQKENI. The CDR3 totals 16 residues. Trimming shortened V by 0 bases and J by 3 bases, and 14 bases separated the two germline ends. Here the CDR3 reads CASSPPGRVVYTEAFF. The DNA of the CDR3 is TGTGCCAGCTCACCACCAGGCAGGGTGGTGTACACTGAAGCTTTCTTT.

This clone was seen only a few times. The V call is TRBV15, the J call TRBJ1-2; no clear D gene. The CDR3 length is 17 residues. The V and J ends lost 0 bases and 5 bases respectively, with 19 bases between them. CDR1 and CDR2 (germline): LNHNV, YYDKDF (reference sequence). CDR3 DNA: TGTGCCACCAGCAGAGATCCCTTGAGCCCGGGCGGTTATGGCTACACCTTC. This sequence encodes CATSRDPLSPGGYGYTF.

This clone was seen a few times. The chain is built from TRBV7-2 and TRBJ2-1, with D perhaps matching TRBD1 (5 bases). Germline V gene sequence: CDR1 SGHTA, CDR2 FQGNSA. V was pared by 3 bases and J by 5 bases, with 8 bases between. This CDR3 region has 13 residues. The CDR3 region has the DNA TGTGCCAGCAGCTTGACAGACCACAATGAGCAGTTCTTC. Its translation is CASSLTDHNEQFF.

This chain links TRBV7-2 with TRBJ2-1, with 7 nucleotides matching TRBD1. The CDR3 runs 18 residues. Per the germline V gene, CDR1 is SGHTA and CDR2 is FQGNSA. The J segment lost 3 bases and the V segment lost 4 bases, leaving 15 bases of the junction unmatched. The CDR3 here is CASSSRQGSARIYNEQFF. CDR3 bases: TGTGCCAGCAGCTCACGACAGGGTTCCGCTCGTATCTACAATGAGCAGTTCTTC.

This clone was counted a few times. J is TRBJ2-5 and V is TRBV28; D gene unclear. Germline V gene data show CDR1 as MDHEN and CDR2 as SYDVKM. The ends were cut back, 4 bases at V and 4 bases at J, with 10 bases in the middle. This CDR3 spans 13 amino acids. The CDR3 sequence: CASSSGGRETQYF. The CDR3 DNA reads TGTGCCAGCAGTTCGGGCGGCAGAGAGACCCAGTACTTC.

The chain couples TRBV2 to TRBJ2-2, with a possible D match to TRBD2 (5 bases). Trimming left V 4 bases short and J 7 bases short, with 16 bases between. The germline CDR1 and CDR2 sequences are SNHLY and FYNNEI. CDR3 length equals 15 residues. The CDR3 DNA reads TGTGCCAGCAGTGGATACGGGCCCAGCGGCGGGGAGCTGTTTTTT. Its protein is CASSGYGPSGGELFF.

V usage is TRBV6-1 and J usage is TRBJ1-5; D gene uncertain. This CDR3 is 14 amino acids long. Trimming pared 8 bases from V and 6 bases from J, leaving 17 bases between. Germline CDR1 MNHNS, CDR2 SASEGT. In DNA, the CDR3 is TGTGCCAGCGACCCAGGCCGGGTGGGTCAGCCCCAGCATTTT. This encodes CASDPGRVGQPQHF.

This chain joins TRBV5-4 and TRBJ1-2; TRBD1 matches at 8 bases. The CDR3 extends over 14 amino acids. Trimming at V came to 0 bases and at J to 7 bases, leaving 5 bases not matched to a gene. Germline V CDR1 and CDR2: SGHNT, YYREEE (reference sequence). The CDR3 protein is CASSLGTGLSGYTF. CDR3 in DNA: TGTGCCAGCAGCTTGGGGACAGGGCTTAGTGGCTACACCTTC. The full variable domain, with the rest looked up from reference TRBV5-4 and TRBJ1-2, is ETGVTQSPTHLIKTRGQQVTLRCSSQSGHNTVSWYQQALGQGPQFIFQYYREEENGRGNFPPRFSGLQFPNYSSELNVNALELDDSALYLCASSLGTGLSGYTFGSGTRLTVV.

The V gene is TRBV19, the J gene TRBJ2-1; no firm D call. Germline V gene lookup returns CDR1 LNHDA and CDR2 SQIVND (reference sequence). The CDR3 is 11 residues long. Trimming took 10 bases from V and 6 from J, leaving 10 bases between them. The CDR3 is CATWGGNEQFF. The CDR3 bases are TGTGCCACTTGGGGTGGCAATGAGCAGTTCTTC. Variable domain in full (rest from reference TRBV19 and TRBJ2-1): DGGITQSPKYLFRKEGQNVTLSCEQNLNHDAMYWYRQDPGQGLRLIYYSQIVNDFQKGDIAEGYSVSREKKESFPLTVTSAQKNPTAFYLCATWGGNEQFFGPGTRLTVL.

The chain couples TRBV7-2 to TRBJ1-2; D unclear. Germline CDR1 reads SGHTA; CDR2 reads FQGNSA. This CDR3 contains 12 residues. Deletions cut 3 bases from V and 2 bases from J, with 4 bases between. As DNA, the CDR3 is TGTGCCAGCAGCTTTGGGAACTATGGCTACACCTTC. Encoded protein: CASSFGNYGYTF.

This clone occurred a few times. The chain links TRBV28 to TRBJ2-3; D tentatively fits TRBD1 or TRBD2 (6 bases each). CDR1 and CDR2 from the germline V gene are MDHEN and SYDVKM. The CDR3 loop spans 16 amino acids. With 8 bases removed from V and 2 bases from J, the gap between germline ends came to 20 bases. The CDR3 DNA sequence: TGTGCCAGCGGCAGATCGGGGGCGCAGATCACAGATACGCAGTATTTT. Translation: CASGRSGAQITDTQYF.

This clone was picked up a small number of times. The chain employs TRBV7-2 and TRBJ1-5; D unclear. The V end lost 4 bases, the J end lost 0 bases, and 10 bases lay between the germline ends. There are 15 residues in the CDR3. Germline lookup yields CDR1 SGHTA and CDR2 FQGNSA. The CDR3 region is CASSSSAYSNQPQHF. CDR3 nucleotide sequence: TGTGCCAGCAGCTCGTCCGCCTATAGCAATCAGCCCCAGCATTTT. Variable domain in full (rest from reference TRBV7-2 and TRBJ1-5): GAGVSQSPSNKVTEKGKDVELRCDPISGHTALYWYRQSLGQGLEFLIYFQGNSAPDKSGLPSDRFSAERTGGSVSTLTIQRTQQEDSAVYLCASSSSAYSNQPQHFGDGTRLSIL.

The CDR3 here is CASSSRAGLWEKLFF. The CDR3 DNA reads as TGTGCCAGCAGTTCAAGAGCTGGGTTGTGGGAAAAACTGTTTTTT. The chain combines TRBV6-1 with TRBJ1-4; the D is unclear. This CDR3 is 15 amino acids long. In germline, CDR1 is MNHNS, CDR2 SASEGT. V lost 5 bases, J lost 8 bases, and 18 bases lay in between.

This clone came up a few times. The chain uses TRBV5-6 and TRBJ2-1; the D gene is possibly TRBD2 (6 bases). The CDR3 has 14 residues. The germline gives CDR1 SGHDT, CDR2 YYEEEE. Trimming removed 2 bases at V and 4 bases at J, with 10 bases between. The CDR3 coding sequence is TGTGCCAGCAGCTTTACCGGGACTTACAATGAGCAGTTCTTC. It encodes CASSFTGTYNEQFF.

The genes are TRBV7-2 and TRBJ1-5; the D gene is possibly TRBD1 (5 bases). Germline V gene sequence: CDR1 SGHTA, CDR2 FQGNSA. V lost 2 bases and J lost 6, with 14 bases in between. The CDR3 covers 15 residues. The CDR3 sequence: CASSLQGGHSQPQHF. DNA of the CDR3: TGTGCCAGCAGCTTACAGGGAGGCCACAGTCAGCCCCAGCATTTT.